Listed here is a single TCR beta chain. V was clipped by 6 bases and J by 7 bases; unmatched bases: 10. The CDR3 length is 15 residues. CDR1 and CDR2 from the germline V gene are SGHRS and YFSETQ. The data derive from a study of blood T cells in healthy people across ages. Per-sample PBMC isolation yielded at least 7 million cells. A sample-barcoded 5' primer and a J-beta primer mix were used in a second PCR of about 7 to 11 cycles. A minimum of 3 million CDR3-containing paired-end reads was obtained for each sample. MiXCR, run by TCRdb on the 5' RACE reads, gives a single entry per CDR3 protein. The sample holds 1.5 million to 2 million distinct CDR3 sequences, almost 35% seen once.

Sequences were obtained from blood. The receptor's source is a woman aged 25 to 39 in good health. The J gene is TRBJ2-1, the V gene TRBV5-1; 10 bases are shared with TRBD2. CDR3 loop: CASTLWGLARNEQFF. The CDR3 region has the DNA TGCGCCAGCACCCTATGGGGACTAGCGCGGAATGAGCAGTTCTTC.